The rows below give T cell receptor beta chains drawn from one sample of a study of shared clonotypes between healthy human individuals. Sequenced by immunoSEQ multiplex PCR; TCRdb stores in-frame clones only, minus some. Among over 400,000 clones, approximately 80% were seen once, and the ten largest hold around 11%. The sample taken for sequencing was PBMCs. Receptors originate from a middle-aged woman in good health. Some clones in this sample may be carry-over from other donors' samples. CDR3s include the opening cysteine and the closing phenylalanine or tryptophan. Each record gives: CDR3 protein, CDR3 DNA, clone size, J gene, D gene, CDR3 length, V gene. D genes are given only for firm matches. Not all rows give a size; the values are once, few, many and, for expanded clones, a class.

CDR3: CASSNDRAIADTQYF
DNA: TGTGCCAGCAGTAACGACAGGGCGATCGCAGATACGCAGTATTTT
size: .
J: TRBJ2-3
D: TRBD1
length: 15
V: TRBV6-1

CDR3: CASSSDTLDTQYF
DNA: TGCGCCAGCAGCTCCGACACACTAGATACGCAGTATTTT
size: .
J: TRBJ2-3
D: .
length: 13
V: TRBV5-1

CDR3: CASTSGSITDYEQYF
DNA: TGTGCCAGTACTAGCGGCAGCATCACCGACTACGAGCAGTACTTC
size: few
J: TRBJ2-7
D: TRBD2
length: 15
V: TRBV28

CDR3: CASSLDQGLNTEAFF
DNA: TGTGCCAGCAGCTTAGATCAGGGCCTGAACACTGAAGCTTTCTTT
size: .
J: TRBJ1-1
D: .
length: 15
V: TRBV11-2

CDR3: CSVGYSSNQPQHF
DNA: TGCAGCGTTGGTTACAGCAGCAATCAGCCCCAGCATTTT
size: .
J: TRBJ1-5
D: .
length: 13
V: TRBV29-1

CDR3: CAWSSGTEDEQYF
DNA: TGTGCCTGGAGTAGCGGGACAGAAGACGAGCAGTACTTC
size: .
J: TRBJ2-7
D: .
length: 13
V: TRBV30

CDR3: CASSTAGGKSSTDTQYF
DNA: TGTGCCAGCAGTACCGCAGGGGGAAAGTCGAGCACAGATACGCAGTATTTT
size: .
J: TRBJ2-3
D: TRBD1
length: 17
V: TRBV28

CDR3: CASSPGAGSQETQYF
DNA: TGTGCCAGCAGCCCAGGTGCCGGATCCCAAGAGACCCAGTACTTC
size: .
J: TRBJ2-5
D: .
length: 15
V: TRBV7-6

CDR3: CASSETAFNEKLFF
DNA: TGTGCCAGCAGCGAAACAGCGTTTAATGAAAAACTGTTTTTT
size: .
J: TRBJ1-4
D: .
length: 14
V: TRBV7-9

CDR3: CASSLNGQGGEKLFF
DNA: TGTGCCAGCAGTTTGAATGGACAGGGAGGTGAAAAACTGTTTTTT
size: .
J: TRBJ1-4
D: TRBD1
length: 15
V: TRBV28

CDR3: CASSFRAGDTQYF
DNA: TGTGCCAGCAGCTTCAGGGCCGGAGATACGCAGTATTTT
size: .
J: TRBJ2-3
D: .
length: 13
V: TRBV9

CDR3: CASSPGTSYHEQFF
DNA: TGCGCCAGCAGCCCGGGGACTAGCTACCATGAGCAGTTCTTC
size: once
J: TRBJ2-1
D: TRBD2
length: 14
V: TRBV4-1

CDR3: CASSATSGGSSYNEQFF
DNA: TGCGCCAGCAGCGCGACTAGCGGGGGGAGCTCCTACAATGAGCAGTTCTTC
size: .
J: TRBJ2-1
D: TRBD2
length: 17
V: TRBV5-1

CDR3: CASSGRGKGSGANVLTF
DNA: TGTGCCAGCAGTGGACGGGGGAAGGGCTCTGGGGCCAACGTCCTGACTTTC
size: .
J: TRBJ2-6
D: .
length: 17
V: TRBV2

CDR3: CASSQYGSPTDTQYF
DNA: TGCGCCAGCAGCCAATATGGGAGCCCCACAGATACGCAGTATTTT
size: .
J: TRBJ2-3
D: .
length: 15
V: TRBV4-3

CDR3: CAWSVRGNLYNEQFF
DNA: TGTGCCTGGAGTGTACGAGGTAACCTATACAATGAGCAGTTCTTC
size: .
J: TRBJ2-1
D: .
length: 15
V: TRBV30

CDR3: CASSYSEGTNEKLFF
DNA: TGTGCCAGCAGTTACTCAGAGGGTACTAATGAAAAACTGTTTTTT
size: .
J: TRBJ1-4
D: .
length: 15
V: TRBV6-5

CDR3: CASTKGGTEAFF
DNA: TGTGCCAGCACCAAAGGGGGAACTGAAGCTTTCTTT
size: .
J: TRBJ1-1
D: .
length: 12
V: TRBV6-6

CDR3: CASSIPGLGNEQFF
DNA: TGTGCCAGCAGCATACCGGGACTAGGGAATGAGCAGTTCTTC
size: .
J: TRBJ2-1
D: TRBD2
length: 14
V: TRBV28

CDR3: CSVARWTGKGTEAFF
DNA: TGCAGCGTTGCCCGTTGGACAGGGAAGGGCACTGAAGCTTTCTTT
size: .
J: TRBJ1-1
D: TRBD1
length: 15
V: TRBV29-1

CDR3: CASSAGTSGNTIYF
DNA: TGCGCCAGCAGCGCAGGGACATCTGGAAACACCATATATTTT
size: .
J: TRBJ1-3
D: .
length: 14
V: TRBV5-1

CDR3: CASSYSTGRRETQYF
DNA: TGTGCCAGCAGTTACTCGACAGGGAGAAGGGAGACCCAGTACTTC
size: .
J: TRBJ2-5
D: TRBD1
length: 15
V: TRBV6-5

CDR3: CASSPAGGANTGELFF
DNA: TGTGCCAGCAGTCCAGCCGGGGGGGCGAACACCGGGGAGCTGTTTTTT
size: few
J: TRBJ2-2
D: TRBD2
length: 16
V: TRBV28

CDR3: CASQAGVTDTQYF
DNA: TGCGCCAGCCAGGCCGGGGTTACAGATACGCAGTATTTT
size: .
J: TRBJ2-3
D: .
length: 13
V: TRBV5-1

CDR3: CASSPGLPLSGANVLTF
DNA: TGTGCCAGCTCACCGGGACTTCCCCTCTCTGGGGCCAACGTCCTGACTTTC
size: .
J: TRBJ2-6
D: .
length: 17
V: TRBV18

CDR3: CASSLGGTRAETQYF
DNA: TGTGCCAGCAGCTTGGGAGGGACTAGGGCAGAGACCCAGTACTTC
size: .
J: TRBJ2-5
D: TRBD2
length: 15
V: TRBV5-4

CDR3: CASSRSPLGQGDTEAFF
DNA: TGCGCCAGCAGCCGATCCCCCCTTGGACAGGGAGACACTGAAGCTTTCTTT
size: many
J: TRBJ1-1
D: TRBD1
length: 17
V: TRBV5-1

CDR3: CASSHMTGAQAFF
DNA: TGTGCCAGCAGCCACATGACAGGGGCTCAAGCTTTCTTT
size: .
J: TRBJ1-1
D: TRBD1
length: 13
V: TRBV5-4

CDR3: CASSFAGASNSPLHF
DNA: TGTGCCAGCAGCTTTGCGGGGGCCTCTAATTCACCCCTCCACTTT
size: once
J: TRBJ1-6
D: .
length: 15
V: TRBV7-2

CDR3: CASTSTSGQREQFF
DNA: TGTGCCAGTACTTCTACTAGCGGGCAAAGGGAGCAGTTCTTC
size: .
J: TRBJ2-1
D: TRBD2
length: 14
V: TRBV19

CDR3: CASSIDRVQPQHF
DNA: TGTGCCAGTAGTATCGACAGGGTTCAGCCCCAGCATTTT
size: .
J: TRBJ1-5
D: TRBD1
length: 13
V: TRBV19

CDR3: CASSVNSYTEAFF
DNA: TGTGCCAGCAGTGTTAACAGCTACACTGAAGCTTTCTTT
size: .
J: TRBJ1-1
D: .
length: 13
V: TRBV2

CDR3: CASSVSSGINNEQFF
DNA: TGTGCCAGCAGCGTAAGTAGCGGGATCAACAATGAGCAGTTCTTC
size: .
J: TRBJ2-1
D: TRBD2
length: 15
V: TRBV9

CDR3: CASSQDDTLSGNTIYF
DNA: TGCGCCAGCAGCCAAGATGACACGCTCTCTGGAAACACCATATATTTT
size: .
J: TRBJ1-3
D: .
length: 16
V: TRBV4-3

CDR3: CASSLAASGGTQYF
DNA: TGCGCCAGCAGCTTGGCGGCTAGCGGGGGTACGCAGTATTTT
size: .
J: TRBJ2-3
D: TRBD2
length: 14
V: TRBV5-1

CDR3: CASSVLPRTSGSSYNEQFF
DNA: TGCGCCAGCAGCGTGCTCCCTAGGACTAGCGGGAGCAGCTACAATGAGCAGTTCTTC
size: .
J: TRBJ2-1
D: TRBD2
length: 19
V: TRBV5-1

CDR3: CASSVSGTTDTQYF
DNA: TGTGCCAGCAGTGTCAGCGGGACCACAGATACGCAGTATTTT
size: .
J: TRBJ2-3
D: TRBD2
length: 14
V: TRBV6-1

CDR3: CASSLTGDSSGNTIYF
DNA: TGCGCCAGCAGCCTAACCGGGGACAGCTCTGGAAACACCATATATTTT
size: .
J: TRBJ1-3
D: TRBD1
length: 16
V: TRBV5-1

CDR3: CASIGTYNEQFF
DNA: TGTGCCAGCATAGGTACCTACAATGAGCAGTTCTTC
size: .
J: TRBJ2-1
D: .
length: 12
V: TRBV2

CDR3: CASSPRASSYEQYF
DNA: TGTGCCAGCTCACCACGAGCATCTTCCTACGAGCAGTACTTC
size: .
J: TRBJ2-7
D: .
length: 14
V: TRBV18

CDR3: CASRELVNTDTQYF
DNA: TGTGCCAGCAGGGAACTAGTGAACACAGATACGCAGTATTTT
size: .
J: TRBJ2-3
D: .
length: 14
V: TRBV2

CDR3: CSVWTGRYEQYF
DNA: TGCAGCGTATGGACAGGGCGCTACGAGCAGTACTTC
size: .
J: TRBJ2-7
D: TRBD1
length: 12
V: TRBV29-1

CDR3: CASRGGRAQETQYF
DNA: TGTGCCAGCAGGGGCGGGAGGGCCCAGGAGACCCAGTACTTC
size: .
J: TRBJ2-5
D: TRBD2
length: 14
V: TRBV7-2

CDR3: CASSATGGSEKLFF
DNA: TGTGCCAGCAGTGCAACAGGGGGTAGTGAAAAACTGTTTTTT
size: .
J: TRBJ1-4
D: TRBD1
length: 14
V: TRBV28

CDR3: CACSPGTSLGTQYF
DNA: TGTGCCTGCAGCCCAGGGACTTCCCTTGGGACCCAGTACTTC
size: .
J: TRBJ2-5
D: .
length: 14
V: TRBV11-2

CDR3: CASSLSRLAGAYNEQFF
DNA: TGTGCCAGCAGCTTATCCCGACTAGCGGGAGCGTACAATGAGCAGTTCTTC
size: .
J: TRBJ2-1
D: TRBD2
length: 17
V: TRBV7-3

CDR3: CASSVEVRDAQYF
DNA: TGTGCCAGCAGCGTAGAGGTCCGAGATGCGCAGTATTTT
size: .
J: TRBJ2-3
D: .
length: 13
V: TRBV9

CDR3: CASSSLGRGEQYF
DNA: TGTGCCAGCAGCAGCCTGGGGAGAGGCGAGCAGTACTTC
size: .
J: TRBJ2-7
D: .
length: 13
V: TRBV7-8